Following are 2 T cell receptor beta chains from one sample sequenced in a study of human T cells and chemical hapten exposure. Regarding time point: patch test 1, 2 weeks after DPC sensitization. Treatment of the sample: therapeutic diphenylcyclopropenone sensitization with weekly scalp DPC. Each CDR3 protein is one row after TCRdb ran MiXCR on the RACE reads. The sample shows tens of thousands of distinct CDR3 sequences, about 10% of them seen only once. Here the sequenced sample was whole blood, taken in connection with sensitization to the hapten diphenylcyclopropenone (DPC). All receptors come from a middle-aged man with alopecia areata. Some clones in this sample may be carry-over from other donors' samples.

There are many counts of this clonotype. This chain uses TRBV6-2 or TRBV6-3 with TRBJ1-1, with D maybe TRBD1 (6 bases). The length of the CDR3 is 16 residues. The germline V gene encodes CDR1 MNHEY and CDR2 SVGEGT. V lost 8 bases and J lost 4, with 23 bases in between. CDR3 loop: CASSPAGGPRGTEAFF. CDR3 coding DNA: TGTGCCAGCTCACCGGCGGGGGGCCCCAGGGGCACTGAAGCTTTCTTT.

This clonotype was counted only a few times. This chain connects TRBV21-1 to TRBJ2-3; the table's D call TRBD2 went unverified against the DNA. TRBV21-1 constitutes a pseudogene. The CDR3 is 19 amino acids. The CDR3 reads CASSEKESSGKGGSDTQYF. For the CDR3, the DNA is TGTGCCAGCAGCGAAAAAGAATCTAGCGGAAAGGGAGGGTCAGATACGCAGTATTTT.